These 21 T cell receptor beta chains originate from one sample sequenced in a study of T-cell reconstitution after alpha-beta-depleted transplantation in children. Preparation of the TCRbeta library was carried out with unique molecular identifiers. TCRdb itself ran the PCR reads through MiXCR, one entry per CDR3 protein. The repertoire holds 450,000 to 600,000 distinct CDR3 sequences, with 10% to 15% as singletons. The specimen was PBMCs, mostly from graft donor cells, collected 360 days after TCRalphabeta/CD19-depleted stem cell transplant. Receptors were obtained from a male patient younger than 18 who had a stem cell transplant for acute myeloid leukemia, so the T cells may come from the graft donor.

This clonotype was seen at least ten times. V is TRBV7-2 and J is TRBJ2-7, with 7 bases that match TRBD2. CDR1 SGHTA and CDR2 FQGNSA come from the germline V gene. V lost 6 bases, J lost 2 bases, and 28 bases stayed unmatched. This CDR3 comprises 21 residues. CDR3 in DNA: TGTGCCAGCAGATCCATTAGTTGGGGGGGTTTCGGCCTTCGATCAGCCTACGAGCAGTACTTC. The encoded protein is CASRSISWGGFGLRSAYEQYF.

There are a few counts of this clonotype. V and J are TRBV20-1 and TRBJ2-7; D uncertain. Trimming cost V 5 bases and J 3 bases, with 14 bases left between them. Germline V gives CDR1 DFQATT, CDR2 SNEGSKA (reference sequence). The CDR3 length is 13 residues. The CDR3 DNA reads as TGCAGTGCTCATTTACGGCCTCTCTACGAGCAGTACTTC. Translated, it gives CSAHLRPLYEQYF.

This clonotype appeared a few times. This sequence joins TRBV12-3 or TRBV12-4 and TRBJ2-5; 7 bases match TRBD2. Trimming cost V 6 bases and J 3 bases; bases outside gene matches: 13. The CDR3 is 16 residues long. CDR3 protein: CASRVDYGLVKETQYF. CDR3 bases: TGTGCCAGCAGAGTTGACTACGGACTAGTGAAAGAGACCCAGTACTTC.

V is TRBV12-3 or TRBV12-4 and J is TRBJ2-2; unclear D gene. Trimming took off 6 bases at V and 8 bases at J, with 7 bases between the two ends. This CDR3 contains 11 residues. The CDR3 region is CASRVVGELFF. As DNA, the CDR3 is TGTGCCAGCAGAGTCGTTGGGGAGCTGTTTTTT.

V gene TRBV30 combines with J gene TRBJ2-3, with D perhaps TRBD1 or TRBD2 (6 bases each). Per germline, CDR1 GTSNPN and CDR2 SVGIG (reference sequence). Trimming took 0 bases from V and 0 from J, leaving 10 bases between them. The CDR3 consists of 15 residues. CDR3 region: CAWSVGGPSTDTQYF. For the CDR3, the DNA is TGTGCCTGGAGTGTAGGGGGGCCCAGCACAGATACGCAGTATTTT.

V usage is TRBV11-1 and J usage is TRBJ2-3; tentatively, D is TRBD1 (5 bases). This CDR3 is built from 12 residues. Trimming pared 3 bases from V and 7 bases from J, leaving 8 bases between. From germline, CDR1 is SGHAT and CDR2 FQDESV (reference sequence). DNA for the CDR3: TGTGCCAGCAGCTTGGGGCCCTATACGCAGTATTTT. Translated: CASSLGPYTQYF.

V is TRBV19 and J is TRBJ2-5; TRBD2 aligns across 9 bases. The J segment lost 5 bases and the V segment lost 4 bases, leaving 8 bases of the junction unmatched. Germline V gene lookup returns CDR1 LNHDA and CDR2 SQIVND (reference sequence). The CDR3 extends over 15 amino acids. CDR3 bases: TGTGCCAGTAGTAGCCTAGCGGGGAGAACGGAGACCCAGTACTTC. It specifies CASSSLAGRTETQYF.

V and J are TRBV6-1 and TRBJ2-1; D possibly corresponds to TRBD1 (6 bases). CDR1 and CDR2 (germline): MNHNS, SASEGT. The CDR3 runs 14 residues. V was cut by 8 bases and J by 1 base, with 12 bases left in between. Here the CDR3 DNA reads TGTGCCAGCCTCCGAACAGGGTCCTACAATGAGCAGTTCTTC. This codes for CASLRTGSYNEQFF.

At least ten counts were recorded for this clonotype. The chain is built from TRBV28 and TRBJ1-1; tentative D call: TRBD1 (5 bases). V lost 5 bases and J lost 9, with 16 bases in between. From germline, CDR1 is MDHEN and CDR2 SYDVKM. The CDR3 is 13 residues long. CDR3 residues: CASSGTEAWKAFF. DNA for the CDR3: TGTGCCAGCAGTGGGACGGAAGCATGGAAAGCTTTCTTT. Supplemented by reference TRBV28 and TRBJ1-1, the full variable domain reads DVKVTQSSRYLVKRTGEKVFLECVQDMDHENMFWYRQDPGLGLRLIYFSYDVKMKEKGDIPEGYSVSREKKERFSLILESASTNQTSMYLCASSGTEAWKAFFGQGTRLTVV.

The chain's CDR3 is CASSSPDSEQYF. As DNA, the CDR3 is TGTGCCAGCAGCTCCCCAGACTCCGAGCAGTACTTC. This chain uses TRBV7-8 with TRBJ2-7, with D unresolved. Germline V gene data show CDR1 as SGHVS and CDR2 as FQNEAQ. The CDR3 runs 12 residues. V shed 4 bases and J shed 6 bases, with 10 bases lying between them. Together with reference TRBV7-8 and TRBJ2-7, the CDR3 gives the full variable domain: GAGVSQSPRYKVAKRGQDVALRCDPISGHVSLFWYQQALGQGPEFLTYFQNEAQLDKSGLPSDRFFAERPEGSVSTLKIQRTQQEDSAVYLCASSSPDSEQYFGPGTRLTVT.

The chain uses TRBV10-3 and TRBJ2-7, with a weak D call TRBD1 (5 bases). This CDR3 comprises 12 residues. Germline loops: CDR1 ENHRY, CDR2 SYGVKD. The germline V and J ends were trimmed by 3 bases and 5 bases, with 8 bases remaining between them. CDR3 nucleotide sequence: TGTGCCATCAGTGACAGGGCCCACGAGCAGTACTTC. As protein: CAISDRAHEQYF.

This clonotype came up many times. The chain employs TRBV4-3 and TRBJ2-1; 10 nucleotides match TRBD2. The CDR3 covers 18 residues. Germline-derived CDR1 and CDR2 are LGHNA and YSLEER. The J segment lost 4 bases and the V segment lost 8 bases, leaving 17 bases of the junction unmatched. The CDR3 here is CASSRRASGSRVYNEQFF. Written as DNA, the CDR3 is TGCGCCAGCTCAAGGCGGGCTAGCGGGAGTCGAGTGTACAATGAGCAGTTCTTC.

Only a few counts were recorded for this clonotype. The rearrangement links TRBV6-5 to TRBJ2-7; 11 nucleotides match TRBD1. The CDR3 is made up of 16 amino acids. CDR1 MNHEY and CDR2 SVGAGI come from the germline V gene. V was clipped by 2 bases and J by 3 bases; unmatched bases: 6. The CDR3 loop reads CASSYGSGTGGYEQYF. In nucleotides, the CDR3 is TGTGCCAGCAGTTACGGCTCCGGGACAGGGGGCTACGAGCAGTACTTC.

This clonotype was seen more than once but under ten times. The CDR3 loop is CAWSNGGLTHEQYF. The CDR3 DNA follows: TGTGCCTGGAGTAATGGCGGGCTAACCCACGAGCAGTACTTC. The rearrangement uses TRBV30 and TRBJ2-7; D is possibly TRBD2 (5 bases). CDR3 length: 14 amino acids. CDR1 and CDR2 from the germline V gene are GTSNPN and SVGIG (reference sequence). The V end was cut by 2 bases, the J end by 5 bases, with 16 bases between.

The chain recombines TRBV12-3 or TRBV12-4 with TRBJ1-4, with D tentatively TRBD1 (6 bases). The CDR3 consists of 15 residues. Trimming stripped 7 bases from V and 0 bases from J, with 12 bases between. CDR3 in amino acids: CASKGQAATNEKLFF. For the CDR3, the DNA is TGTGCCAGCAAGGGACAAGCAGCAACTAATGAAAAACTGTTTTTT.

This clonotype was recorded a few times. The chain is built from TRBV27 and TRBJ2-7, with D possibly TRBD2 on 6 matching bases. The V end lost 3 bases, the J end lost 2 bases, and 11 bases lay between the germline ends. The CDR3 consists of 14 residues. Germline-derived CDR1 and CDR2 are MNHEY and SMNVEV (reference sequence). In DNA, the CDR3 is TGTGCCAGCAGTTTCCGGGAGCGAACCTACGAGCAGTACTTC. Amino acid sequence: CASSFRERTYEQYF.

This clonotype has a handful of counts. V gene TRBV19 combines with J gene TRBJ1-3, with a tentative D call TRBD1 (6 bases). Germline CDR1 is LNHDA and CDR2 is SQIVND (reference sequence). The CDR3 has 20 residues. Trimming removed 5 bases at V and 4 bases at J, with 30 bases between. CDR3 DNA: TGTGCCAGTAGTTTATCCTGGACAGTTTTAGGCTTTGTGTCCGGAAACACCATATATTTT. This gives the protein CASSLSWTVLGFVSGNTIYF.

This clonotype was picked up a small number of times. Written as DNA, the CDR3 is TGTGCCAGCAGTTCCCCGGCCAGGGGAGCCAAAAACATTCAGTACTTC. This encodes CASSSPARGAKNIQYF. The chain has TRBV12-3 or TRBV12-4 and TRBJ2-4; maybe TRBD1 (6 bases). CDR3 size: 16 residues. Trimming took off 4 bases at V and 0 bases at J, with 13 bases between the two ends.

The chain's CDR3 is CASSSTSGRRTGELFF. Written as DNA, the CDR3 is TGTGCCAGCAGTTCCACTAGCGGGAGACGGACCGGGGAGCTGTTTTTT. The chain is built from TRBV12-3 or TRBV12-4 and TRBJ2-2; 11 positions match TRBD2. The trim removed 4 bases at V and 5 bases at J, leaving 6 bases unmatched. This CDR3 comprises 16 residues.

A few counts support this clonotype. The genes are TRBV6-1 and TRBJ2-3; 12 bases are a match to TRBD2. Germline CDR1 MNHNS, CDR2 SASEGT. CDR3 length: 17 residues. Trimming removed 6 bases from V and 5 bases from J; junction bases left unmatched: 12. CDR3 region: CASSPRSTSGSGDTQYF. In DNA, the CDR3 is TGTGCCAGCAGCCCTAGATCGACTAGCGGGAGTGGAGATACGCAGTATTTT.

J is TRBJ2-1 and V is TRBV7-9; D not certain. The CDR3 totals 18 residues. Germline V gene lookup returns CDR1 SEHNR and CDR2 FQNEAQ (reference sequence). V lost 5 bases, J lost 1 base, and 21 bases lay in between. Here the CDR3 reads CASSPEMSPLSSYNEQFF. In DNA, the CDR3 is TGTGCCAGCAGCCCCGAGATGAGCCCCTTATCGTCCTACAATGAGCAGTTCTTC.